This T cell receptor beta chain is from a study of OX40 agonist ivuxolimab in advanced cancers. Study information: The study treated patients with ivuxolimab, an agonistic anti-OX40 (CD134) antibody. General study findings and limits: The study observed clonal expansion of CD4+ and CD8+ blood T cells by week 6 at 0.1 to 3.0 mg/kg. Average numbers of expanded clones were greater in CD8+ T cells than in CD4+. Clonal expansion in partial responders at 0.1-3.0 mg/kg ranked among the lowest.

Concerning this clone itself: Its antigen is unknown.

Produced via immunoSEQ multiplex PCR; TCRdb's table is partial and in-frame only. This sample yields around 63,000 clones, of which around 89% are seen a single time; under 14% belongs to the top ten. The CDR3 covers 15 residues. Trimming cost V 3 bases and J 6 bases; bases outside gene matches: 4. Looked up from germline, CDR1 is SGHDT and CDR2 is YYEEEE. The sequence was obtained from an adult with an advanced solid tumor such as melanoma, head and neck, liver or kidney cancer. The chain carries TRBV5-6 and TRBJ2-3; 13 bases agree with TRBD2. Sequencing was performed on CD4+ or CD8+ T cells sorted from blood, taken in a trial of the OX40 agonist ivuxolimab. In DNA, the CDR3 is TGTGCCAGCAGCTGGCGGACTAGCGGGGGTGATACGCAGTATTTT. The encoded protein is CASSWRTSGGDTQYF. Supplemented by reference TRBV5-6 and TRBJ2-3, the full variable domain reads DAGVTQSPTHLIKTRGQQVTLRCSPKSGHDTVSWYQQALGQGPQFIFQYYEEEERQRGNFPDRFSGHQFPNYSSELNVNALLLGDSALYLCASSWRTSGGDTQYFGPGTRLTVL.